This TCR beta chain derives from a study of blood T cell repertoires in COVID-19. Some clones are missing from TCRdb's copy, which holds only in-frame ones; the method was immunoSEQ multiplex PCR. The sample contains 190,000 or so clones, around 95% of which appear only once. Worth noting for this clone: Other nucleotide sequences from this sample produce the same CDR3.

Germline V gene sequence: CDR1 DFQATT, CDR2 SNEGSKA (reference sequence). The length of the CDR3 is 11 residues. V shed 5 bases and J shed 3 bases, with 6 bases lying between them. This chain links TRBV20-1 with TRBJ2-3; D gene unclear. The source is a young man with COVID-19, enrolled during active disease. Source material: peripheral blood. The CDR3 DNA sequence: TGCAGTGCTCCCAGGACAGATACGCAGTATTTT. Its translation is CSAPRTDTQYF.